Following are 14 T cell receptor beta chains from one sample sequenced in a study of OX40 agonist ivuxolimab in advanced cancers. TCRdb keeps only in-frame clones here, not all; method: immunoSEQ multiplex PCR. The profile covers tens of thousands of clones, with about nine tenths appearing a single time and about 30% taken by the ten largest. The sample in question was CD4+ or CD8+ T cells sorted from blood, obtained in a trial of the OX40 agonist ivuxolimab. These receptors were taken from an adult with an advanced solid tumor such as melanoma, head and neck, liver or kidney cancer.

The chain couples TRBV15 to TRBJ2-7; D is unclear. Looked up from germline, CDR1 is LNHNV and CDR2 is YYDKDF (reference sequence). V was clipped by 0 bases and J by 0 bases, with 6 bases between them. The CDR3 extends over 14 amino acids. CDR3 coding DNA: TGTGCCACCAGCAGAGATCGGTTCTCCTACGAGCAGTACTTC. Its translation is CATSRDRFSYEQYF.

The CDR3 DNA is TGTGCCAGCAGCTTAGCGATGGGTTCAGATGAAGCTTTCTTT. Translating it yields CASSLAMGSDEAFF. The chain carries TRBV7-9 and TRBJ1-1, with D hard to call. This CDR3 has 14 residues. Germline V gives CDR1 SEHNR, CDR2 FQNEAQ (reference sequence). Between the trimmed V and J ends, which lost 0 bases and 7 bases, there was a span of 12 bases.

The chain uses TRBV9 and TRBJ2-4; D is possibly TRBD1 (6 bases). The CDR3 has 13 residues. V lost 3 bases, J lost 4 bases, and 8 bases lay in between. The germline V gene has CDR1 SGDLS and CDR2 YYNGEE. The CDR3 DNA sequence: TGTGCCAGCAGCGAACAGGGAAAAAACATTCAGTACTTC. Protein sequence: CASSEQGKNIQYF.

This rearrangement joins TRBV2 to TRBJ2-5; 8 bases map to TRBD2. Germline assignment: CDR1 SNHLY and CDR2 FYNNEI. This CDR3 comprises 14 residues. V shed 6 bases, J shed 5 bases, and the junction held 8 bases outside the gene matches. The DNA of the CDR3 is TGTGCCAGCAGGGATAGCGGGGAAGCGGAGACCCAGTACTTC. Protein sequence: CASRDSGEAETQYF.

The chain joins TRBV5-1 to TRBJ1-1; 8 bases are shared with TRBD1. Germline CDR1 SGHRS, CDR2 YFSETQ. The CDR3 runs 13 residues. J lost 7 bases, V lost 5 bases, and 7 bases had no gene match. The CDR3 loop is CASRRTGKIEAFF. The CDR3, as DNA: TGCGCCAGCAGACGGACAGGGAAAATTGAAGCTTTCTTT.

The CDR3: CASIGDSGANVLTF. The CDR3 DNA sequence: TGTGCCAGCATAGGTGACTCTGGGGCCAACGTCCTGACTTTC. The rearrangement links TRBV2 to TRBJ2-6; D remains ambiguous. This CDR3 contains 14 residues. Germline V gives CDR1 SNHLY, CDR2 FYNNEI. V was cut by 7 bases and J by 0 bases, with 7 bases left in between.

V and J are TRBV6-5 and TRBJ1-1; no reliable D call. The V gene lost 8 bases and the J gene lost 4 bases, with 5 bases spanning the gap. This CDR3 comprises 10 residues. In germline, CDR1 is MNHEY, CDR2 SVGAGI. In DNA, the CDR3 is TGTGCCAGCGGTTCCACTGAAGCTTTCTTT. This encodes CASGSTEAFF.

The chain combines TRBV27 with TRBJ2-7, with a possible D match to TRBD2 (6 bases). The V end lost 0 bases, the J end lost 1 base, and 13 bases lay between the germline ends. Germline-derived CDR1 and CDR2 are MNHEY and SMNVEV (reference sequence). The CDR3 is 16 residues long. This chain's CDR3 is CASSLSVLAFSYEQYF. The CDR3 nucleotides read TGTGCCAGCAGTTTATCTGTACTAGCATTTTCCTACGAGCAGTACTTC.

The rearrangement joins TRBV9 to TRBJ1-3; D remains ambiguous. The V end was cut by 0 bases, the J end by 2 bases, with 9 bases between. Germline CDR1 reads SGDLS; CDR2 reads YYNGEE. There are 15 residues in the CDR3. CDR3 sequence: CASSVGIEAGNTIYF. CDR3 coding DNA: TGTGCCAGCAGCGTAGGGATTGAGGCTGGAAACACCATATATTTT.

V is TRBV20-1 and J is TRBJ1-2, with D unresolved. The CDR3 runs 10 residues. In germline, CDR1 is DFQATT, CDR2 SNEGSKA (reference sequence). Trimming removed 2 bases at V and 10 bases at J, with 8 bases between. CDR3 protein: CSARSVDYTF. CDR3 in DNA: TGCAGTGCTAGAAGTGTGGACTACACCTTC.

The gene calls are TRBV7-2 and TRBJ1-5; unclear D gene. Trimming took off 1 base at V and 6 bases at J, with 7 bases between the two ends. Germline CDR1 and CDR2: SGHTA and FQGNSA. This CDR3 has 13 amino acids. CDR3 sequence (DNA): TGTGCCAGCAGCTTAGGGCAGAGTCAGCCCCAGCATTTT. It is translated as CASSLGQSQPQHF.

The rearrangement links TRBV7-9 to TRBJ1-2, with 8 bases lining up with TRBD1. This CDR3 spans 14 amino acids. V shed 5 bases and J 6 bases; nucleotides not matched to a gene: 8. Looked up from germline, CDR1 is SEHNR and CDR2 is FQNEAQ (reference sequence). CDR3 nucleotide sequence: TGTGCCAGCAGCCCGGGGACAGGCCATAATGGCTACACCTTC. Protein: CASSPGTGHNGYTF.

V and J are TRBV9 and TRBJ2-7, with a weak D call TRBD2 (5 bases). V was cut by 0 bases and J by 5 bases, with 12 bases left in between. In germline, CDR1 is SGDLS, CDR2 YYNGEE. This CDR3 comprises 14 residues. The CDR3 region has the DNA TGTGCCAGCAGCGTAGGAGGGTCTCAGGACGAGCAGTACTTC. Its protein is CASSVGGSQDEQYF. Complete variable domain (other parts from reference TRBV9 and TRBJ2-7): DSGVTQTPKHLITATGQRVTLRCSPRSGDLSVYWYQQSLDQGLQFLIQYYNGEERAKGNILERFSAQQFPDLHSELNLSSLELGDSALYFCASSVGGSQDEQYFGPGTRLTVT.

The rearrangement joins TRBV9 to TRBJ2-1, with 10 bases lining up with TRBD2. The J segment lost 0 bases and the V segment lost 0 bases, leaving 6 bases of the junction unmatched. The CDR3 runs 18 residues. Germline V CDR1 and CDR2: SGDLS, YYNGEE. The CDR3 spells CASSVGGSGGTSYNEQFF. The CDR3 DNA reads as TGTGCCAGCAGCGTAGGCGGTAGCGGGGGGACCTCCTACAATGAGCAGTTCTTC.